The 8 T cell receptor beta chains presented below share a single source sample, sequenced in a study of CD4 and CD8 cells across lung adenocarcinoma regions. A single record per CDR3 protein comes from TCRdb applying MiXCR to the PCR reads. The sample holds some 20,000 distinct CDR3 sequences; roughly 56% are singletons and the top ten take about 25%. The material sequenced was CD8+ T cells from the center of a lung tumor. These receptor sequences come from a female donor with lung adenocarcinoma. The CD4 and CD8 labels of this study may be unreliable.

This clonotype is categorized as medium-sized. The rearrangement links TRBV27 to TRBJ2-1; TRBD2 agrees at 9 bases. The end of the DNA aligns better with TRBJ2-5, so the J call may be wrong. Germline V gives CDR1 MNHEY, CDR2 SMNVEV (reference sequence). The CDR3 runs to 16 residues. The DNA for the CDR3 is TGTGCCAGCAGTTTAATCCCCTCGACTAGCGGAGAGACCCAGTACTTC. Protein product: CASSLIPSTSGETQYF.

The J gene is TRBJ2-3, the V gene TRBV6-1, with 12 bases identical to TRBD2. The CDR3 loop spans 15 amino acids. Germline assignment: CDR1 MNHNS and CDR2 SASEGT. V lost 6 bases and J lost 11; bases outside the gene matches: 12. The CDR3 nucleotides read TGTGCCAGCAGCGGACTAGCGGGAAACACCGGGAAGCAGTATTTT. Translated, it gives CASSGLAGNTGKQYF.

For this clonotype: One end of the junction varies from germline; a read error may be responsible. The genes are TRBV10-1 and TRBJ2-3; perhaps D is TRBD1 or TRBD2 (5 bases each). Looked up from germline, CDR1 is WNHNN and CDR2 is SYGVQD (reference sequence). This CDR3 region has 13 residues. The CDR3 DNA follows: TGCGCCAGGAGTGAGAGGGGCAAAGATACGCAGTACTTT. The encoded protein is CARSERGKDTQYF.

The chain couples TRBV4-1 to TRBJ1-3; the D gene is possibly TRBD1 (5 bases). CDR3 length: 17 amino acids. The V gene's germline CDR1 is MGHRA and CDR2 YSYEKL. V shed 2 bases and J shed 0 bases, with 14 bases lying between them. The CDR3 coding sequence is TGCGCCAGCAGCCAAAGAGGGGCAGTCCTCTCTGGAAACACCATATATTTT. This gives the protein CASSQRGAVLSGNTIYF.

This CDR3 reads CASTGGGGPTKNEQFF. CDR3 nucleotide sequence: TGTGCCAGCACCGGGGGGGGGGGGCCAACCAAAAACGAGCAGTTCTTC. The chain employs TRBV6-1 and TRBJ2-1; 8 positions agree with TRBD2. CDR1 is MNHNS, CDR2 SASEGT, per germline. CDR3 length equals 16 residues. The J segment lost 10 bases and the V segment lost 7 bases, leaving 18 bases of the junction unmatched.

The rearrangement joins TRBV12-3 or TRBV12-4 to TRBJ1-1; tentatively, D is TRBD1 (5 bases). Trimming shortened V by 6 bases and J by 6 bases, and 17 bases separated the two germline ends. The CDR3 runs 14 residues. The CDR3 region is CASRPSRWGSEAFF. The CDR3 nucleotides are TGTGCCAGCAGACCCTCACGCTGGGGGTCTGAAGCTTTCTTT.

V is TRBV6-5 and J is TRBJ2-1; no clear D gene. The CDR3 length is 13 residues. CDR1 and CDR2 (germline): MNHEY, SVGAGI. V was cut by 4 bases and J by 9 bases, with 13 bases left in between. CDR3 protein: CASSFSQEAEQFF. DNA of the CDR3: TGTGCCAGCAGTTTCAGTCAAGAGGCTGAGCAGTTCTTC.

By its share, this clonotype is medium-sized (0.01 to 0.1%). The chain uses TRBV6-5 and TRBJ2-7; TRBD1 agrees at 8 bases. Germline assignment: CDR1 MNHEY and CDR2 SVGAGI. The junction had 8 bases not matched to a gene; V was cut back by 4 bases and J by 0 bases. The CDR3 spans 16 residues. The CDR3 coding sequence is TGTGCCAGCAGTTTAACACCAGGGGGCGCCTCCTACGAGCAGTACTTC. It yields the protein CASSLTPGGASYEQYF.